The following is a T cell receptor (beta chain) sequence with its context. The antigen is not known. The CDR3 consists of 11 residues. V was clipped by 9 bases and J by 6 bases, with 11 bases between them. Germline assignment: CDR1 SNHLY and CDR2 FYNNEI. This specimen belongs to a study of T cell responses to AZD1222 COVID-19 vaccine. Doses given second, at about 4 or about 12 weeks, were pooled. Regarding the study as a whole: Recipients of two AZD1222 doses showed rising Spike-specific TCR breadth and depth. Repertoires were obtained solely post-peak T cell response. Mostly white British, mostly female donors; authors suggested clonal diversity may be underestimated.

Assay used: immunoSEQ multiplex PCR; TCRdb lists only in-frame clones, some missing. The repertoire holds about 150,000 clones, with approximately 90% as singletons. The TCR comes from an adult who received the AZD1222 COVID-19 vaccine. Sequencing used peripheral blood, obtained 28 days after the second AZD1222 dose. The chain couples TRBV2 to TRBJ1-2; D is unresolved. The CDR3 spells CASQVGNGYTF. The CDR3 bases are TGTGCCAGTCAGGTGGGGAATGGCTACACCTTC.